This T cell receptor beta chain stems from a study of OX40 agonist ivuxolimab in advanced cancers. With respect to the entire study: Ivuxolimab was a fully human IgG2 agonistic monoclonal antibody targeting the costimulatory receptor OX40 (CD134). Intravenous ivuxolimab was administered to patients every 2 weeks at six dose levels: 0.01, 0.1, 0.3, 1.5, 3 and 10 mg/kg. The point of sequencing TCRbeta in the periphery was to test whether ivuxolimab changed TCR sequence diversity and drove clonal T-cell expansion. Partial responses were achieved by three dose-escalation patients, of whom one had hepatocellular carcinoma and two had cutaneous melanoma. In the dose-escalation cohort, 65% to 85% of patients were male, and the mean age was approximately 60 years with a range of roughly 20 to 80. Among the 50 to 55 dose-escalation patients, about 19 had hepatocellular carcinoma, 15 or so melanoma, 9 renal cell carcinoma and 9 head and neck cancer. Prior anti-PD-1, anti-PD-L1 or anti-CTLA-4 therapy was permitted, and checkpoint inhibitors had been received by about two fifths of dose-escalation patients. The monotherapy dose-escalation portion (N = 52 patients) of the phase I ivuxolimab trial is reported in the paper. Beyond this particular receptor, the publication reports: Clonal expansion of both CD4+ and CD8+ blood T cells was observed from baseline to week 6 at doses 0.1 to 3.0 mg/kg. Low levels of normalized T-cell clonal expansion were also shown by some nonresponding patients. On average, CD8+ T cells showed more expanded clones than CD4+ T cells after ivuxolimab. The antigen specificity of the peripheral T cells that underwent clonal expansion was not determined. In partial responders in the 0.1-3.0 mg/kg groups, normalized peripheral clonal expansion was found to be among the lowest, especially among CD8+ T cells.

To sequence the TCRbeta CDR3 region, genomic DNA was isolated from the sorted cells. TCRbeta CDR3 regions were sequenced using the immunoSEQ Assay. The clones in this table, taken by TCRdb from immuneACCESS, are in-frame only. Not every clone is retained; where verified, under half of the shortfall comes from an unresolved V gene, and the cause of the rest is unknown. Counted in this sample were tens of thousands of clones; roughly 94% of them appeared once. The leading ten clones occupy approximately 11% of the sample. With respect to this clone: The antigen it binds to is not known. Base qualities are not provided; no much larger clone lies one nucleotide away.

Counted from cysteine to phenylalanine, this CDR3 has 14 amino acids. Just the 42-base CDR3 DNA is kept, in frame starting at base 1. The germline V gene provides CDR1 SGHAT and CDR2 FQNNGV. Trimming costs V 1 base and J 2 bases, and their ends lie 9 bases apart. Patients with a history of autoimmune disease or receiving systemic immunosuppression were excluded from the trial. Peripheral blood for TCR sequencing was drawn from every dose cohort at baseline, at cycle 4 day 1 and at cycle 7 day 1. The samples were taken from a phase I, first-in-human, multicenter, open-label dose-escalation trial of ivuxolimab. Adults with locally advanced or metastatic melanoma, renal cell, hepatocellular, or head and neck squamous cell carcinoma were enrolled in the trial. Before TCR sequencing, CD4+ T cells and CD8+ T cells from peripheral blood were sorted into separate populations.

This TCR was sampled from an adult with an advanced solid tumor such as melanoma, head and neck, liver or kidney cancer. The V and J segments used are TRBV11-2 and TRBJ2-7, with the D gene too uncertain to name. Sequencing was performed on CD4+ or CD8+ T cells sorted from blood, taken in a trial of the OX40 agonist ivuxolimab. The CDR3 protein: CASSLVGQTYEQYF. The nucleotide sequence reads TGTGCCAGCAGCTTAGTGGGTCAGACCTACGAGCAGTACTTC.